These 30 T cell receptor beta chains originate from one sample sequenced in a study of blood T cell repertoires in COVID-19. Data came from immunoSEQ multiplex PCR; TCRdb stores just in-frame clones and leaves some out. The top ten clones hold approximately 2.5% of a sample with fewer than 250,000 clones, about 90% of them seen once. The sample consisted of peripheral blood. The receptor set was obtained from a young man with COVID-19, enrolled during active disease.

This chain links TRBV30 with TRBJ2-6; D remains unclear. Per the germline V gene, CDR1 is GTSNPN and CDR2 is SVGIG (reference sequence). The CDR3 is 13 amino acids. V was clipped by 3 bases and J by 1 base, with 4 bases between them. CDR3 sequence reads: CAWRQSGANVLTF. The CDR3 nucleotides are TGTGCCTGGAGACAATCTGGGGCCAACGTCCTGACTTTC. Full variable domain (rest looked up from reference TRBV30 and TRBJ2-6): SQTIHQWPATLVQPVGSPLSLECTVEGTSNPNLYWYRQAAGRGLQLLFYSVGIGQISSEVPQNLSASRPQDRQFILSSKKLLLSDSGFYLCAWRQSGANVLTFGAGSRLTVL.

The J gene is TRBJ2-3, the V gene TRBV19; tentative D call: TRBD1 (6 bases). Germline V lookup: CDR1 LNHDA, CDR2 SQIVND (reference sequence). The CDR3 runs 12 residues. V was clipped by 7 bases and J by 5 bases, with 10 bases between them. The CDR3 nucleotides read TGTGCCAGTACTTTAGGGGGAGATACGCAGTATTTT. It specifies CASTLGGDTQYF. The complete variable domain, with remaining parts taken from reference TRBV19 and TRBJ2-3, reads DGGITQSPKYLFRKEGQNVTLSCEQNLNHDAMYWYRQDPGQGLRLIYYSQIVNDFQKGDIAEGYSVSREKKESFPLTVTSAQKNPTAFYLCASTLGGDTQYFGPGTRLTVL.

This sequence joins TRBV7-2 and TRBJ2-7, with 15 bases aligning to TRBD2. The CDR3 has 16 residues. V shed 3 bases and J 2 bases; nucleotides not matched to a gene: 2. Germline V lookup: CDR1 SGHTA, CDR2 FQGNSA. The CDR3 spells CASSFGLAGGPYEQYF. Here the CDR3 DNA reads TGTGCCAGCAGCTTTGGACTAGCGGGAGGGCCCTACGAGCAGTACTTC.

The genes are TRBV27 and TRBJ1-2, with 9 bases identical to TRBD1. Germline V gene sequence: CDR1 MNHEY, CDR2 SMNVEV (reference sequence). The CDR3 extends over 17 amino acids. The V segment lost 5 bases and the J segment 0 bases; nucleotides outside the gene matches: 10. CDR3 in amino acids: CASSPQYRDRANYGYTF. The DNA of the CDR3 is TGTGCCAGCAGTCCACAGTATCGGGACAGGGCTAACTATGGCTACACCTTC.

V gene TRBV7-9 combines with J gene TRBJ1-6, with TRBD1 as a possible D gene (6 bases). V lost 1 base and J lost 7, with 17 bases in between. The germline CDR1 and CDR2 sequences are SEHNR and FQNEAQ (reference sequence). The CDR3 has 17 residues. CDR3 nucleotide sequence: TGTGCCAGCAGCTTAGTCTTTAACAGGGAATCAAATTCACCCCTCCACTTT. Translation gives CASSLVFNRESNSPLHF.

V usage is TRBV3-1 (or the pseudogene TRBV3-2) and J usage is TRBJ2-3; D may be TRBD2 (5 bases). V was pared by 1 base and J by 2 bases, with 10 bases between. The CDR3 is 15 amino acids. Looked up from germline, CDR1 is LGHDT and CDR2 is YNNKEL (reference sequence). The CDR3 DNA is TGTGCCAGCAGCCAAGGTCGCGGGTTCACAGATACGCAGTATTTT. Amino acid sequence: CASSQGRGFTDTQYF.

The chain recombines TRBV6-6 with TRBJ1-2; the D gene is possibly TRBD1 (6 bases). The CDR3 extends over 14 amino acids. V lost 7 bases and J 2 bases, leaving 14 bases between the germline ends. Germline CDR1 is MNHNY and CDR2 is SVGAGI (reference sequence). The CDR3 here is CASTPDSKNYGYTF. CDR3 in DNA: TGTGCCAGCACTCCGGACAGCAAAAACTATGGCTACACCTTC.

The sample holds one count of this clone. This chain links TRBV2 with TRBJ1-5; 10 bases line up with TRBD1. The germline V gene encodes CDR1 SNHLY and CDR2 FYNNEI. This CDR3 has 13 amino acids. Unmatched junction bases numbered 9, after V lost 7 bases and J lost 12 bases. The CDR3 DNA reads TGTGCCAGCACCCCACCTGGGACAGGGGACCAGCATTTT. It codes for CASTPPGTGDQHF.

This chain links TRBV7-2 with TRBJ1-1; D gene uncertain. The V and J ends lost 5 bases and 2 bases respectively, with 9 bases between them. Looked up from germline, CDR1 is SGHTA and CDR2 is FQGNSA. The CDR3 runs 13 residues. CDR3 amino acids: CASSPSVNTEAFF. The CDR3 nucleotides read TGTGCCAGCAGCCCCTCGGTTAACACTGAAGCTTTCTTT.

The chain has TRBV24-1 and TRBJ2-1, with 11 bases aligning to TRBD1. CDR1 and CDR2 from the germline V gene are KGHDR and SFDVKD. Trimming took 0 bases from V and 1 from J; bases not matched to a gene: 4. The CDR3 sequence is 18 residues long. The CDR3 region has the DNA TGTGCCACCAGTGATTTGGGGACAGGGGGAAATTCCTACAATGAGCAGTTCTTC. Protein sequence: CATSDLGTGGNSYNEQFF.

The V and J genes are TRBV5-1 and TRBJ1-4; 7 bases match TRBD1. V dropped 0 bases and J dropped 3; count of bases not matched to a gene: 2. The CDR3 totals 15 residues. The germline CDR1 and CDR2 sequences are SGHRS and YFSETQ. The CDR3 coding sequence is TGCGCCAGCAGCTTGGGGGACAGATCTAATGAAAAACTGTTTTTT. This gives the protein CASSLGDRSNEKLFF. The variable domain in full, with the rest retrieved from reference TRBV5-1 and TRBJ1-4, is KAGVTQTPRYLIKTRGQQVTLSCSPISGHRSVSWYQQTPGQGLQFLFEYFSETQRNKGNFPGRFSGRQFSNSRSEMNVSTLELGDSALYLCASSLGDRSNEKLFFGSGTQLSVL.

The chain recombines TRBV7-3 with TRBJ1-5, with D maybe TRBD1 (6 bases). V was trimmed by 4 bases and J by 4 bases, leaving 17 bases between them. Germline lookup yields CDR1 SGHTA and CDR2 FQGTGA. This CDR3 contains 16 residues. The CDR3 DNA reads TGTGCCAGCAGCTCTATGGACAGAGCGGGAAATCAGCCCCAGCATTTT. Amino acid sequence: CASSSMDRAGNQPQHF.

This sequence joins TRBV4-3 and TRBJ2-1; D is possibly TRBD2 (5 bases). The V and J ends lost 0 bases and 0 bases respectively, with 6 bases between them. The CDR3 extends over 15 amino acids. Germline CDR1 LGHNA, CDR2 YSLEER. CDR3 sequence: CASSQDSDSYNEQFF. The CDR3 region has the DNA TGCGCCAGCAGCCAAGATAGCGACTCCTACAATGAGCAGTTCTTC.

DNA for the CDR3: TGTGCCAGCACCAAGGGGCGAAGACAGAACAATGAGCAGTTCTTC. Amino acid sequence: CASTKGRRQNNEQFF. The J gene is TRBJ2-1, the V gene TRBV28, with D possibly matching TRBD1 (5 bases). V lost 7 bases to trimming and J lost 5 bases, with 18 bases between them. Germline-derived CDR1 and CDR2 are MDHEN and SYDVKM. The CDR3 is 15 residues long.

This clone was recorded once. CDR3 bases: TGCGCCAGCAGCCAAGATGTGGGCGTCCTCCCCCTTTACAATGAGCAGTTCTTC. Encoded protein: CASSQDVGVLPLYNEQFF. This chain links TRBV4-3 with TRBJ2-1; D remains unclear. V was cut by 0 bases and J by 4 bases, with 19 bases left in between. The CDR3 is 18 residues long. Germline V gives CDR1 LGHNA, CDR2 YSLEER.

CDR3 amino acids: CAWSRDKVQGEAFF. The CDR3 nucleotides are TGTGCCTGGAGTCGGGACAAAGTGCAGGGCGAAGCTTTCTTT. V usage is TRBV30 and J usage is TRBJ1-1, with a weak D call TRBD1 (6 bases). CDR3 size: 14 residues. The V end lost 2 bases, the J end lost 8 bases, and 18 bases lay between the germline ends. Per germline, CDR1 GTSNPN and CDR2 SVGIG (reference sequence).

Written as DNA, the CDR3 is TGCGCCAGCAGCCAAGGGGGCAACCTCTATGGCTACACCTTC. Translation gives CASSQGGNLYGYTF. The chain carries TRBV4-1 and TRBJ1-2; D is possibly TRBD1 (5 bases). CDR1 is MGHRA and CDR2 is YSYEKL in the germline V gene. CDR3 length: 14 amino acids. With 1 base removed from V and 4 bases from J, the gap between germline ends came to 10 bases.

CDR3 nucleotides: TGTGCCTGGAGTGGTCCTAGCGGGAGGTTCCATGAGCAGTTCTTC. Its protein product is CAWSGPSGRFHEQFF. The chain carries TRBV30 and TRBJ2-1, with 11 bases lining up with TRBD2. This CDR3 region has 15 residues. The V gene end was trimmed by 1 base and the J gene end by 8 bases; junction bases not matched to a gene: 7. CDR1 is GTSNPN, CDR2 SVGIG, per germline (reference sequence).

The chain uses TRBV5-1 and TRBJ1-2; 9 positions agree with TRBD1. The CDR3 consists of 15 residues. V lost 6 bases, J lost 6 bases, and 12 bases stayed unmatched. CDR1 and CDR2 from the germline V gene are SGHRS and YFSETQ. The CDR3, as DNA: TGCGCCAGCACCGATCCGGGACAGGGATGGAATGGCTACACCTTC. As protein: CASTDPGQGWNGYTF.

J is TRBJ1-2 and V is TRBV7-9, with 12 bases matching TRBD1. This CDR3 is built from 17 residues. V lost 5 bases to trimming and J lost 5 bases; unmatched junction nucleotides: 12. Per germline, CDR1 SEHNR and CDR2 FQNEAQ (reference sequence). Written as DNA, the CDR3 is TGTGCCAGCAGCCTCCGCCTGGGACAGGGGGCTGGTTATGGCTACACCTTC. Translating it yields CASSLRLGQGAGYGYTF.

The CDR3 loop is CASSALEGRYTEAFF. CDR3 DNA sequence: TGTGCCAGCAGCGCCCTTGAAGGGAGGTACACTGAAGCTTTCTTT. The rearrangement uses TRBV28 and TRBJ1-1; D uncertain. Trimming shortened V by 6 bases and J by 3 bases, and 17 bases separated the two germline ends. Germline CDR1 and CDR2: MDHEN and SYDVKM. The CDR3 consists of 15 residues.

The gene calls are TRBV4-3 and TRBJ2-1; 10 nucleotides line up with TRBD2. The CDR3 spans 20 residues. V gave up 0 bases and J gave up 0 bases; unmatched junction bases: 11. Germline CDR1 reads LGHNA; CDR2 reads YSLEER. The CDR3 DNA reads as TGCGCCAGCAGCCAAGATCGGTGGGAGCGGGGGGGCCTCTCCTACAATGAGCAGTTCTTC. Protein: CASSQDRWERGGLSYNEQFF.

This clone was seen once. The CDR3 nucleotides read TGCGCCAGCAGCTCAGCGGGGATGTCTAATGAAAAACTGTTTTTT. It is translated as CASSSAGMSNEKLFF. V usage is TRBV5-1 and J usage is TRBJ1-4, with D unclear. Trimming stripped 3 bases from V and 3 bases from J, with 12 bases between. The germline V gene has CDR1 SGHRS and CDR2 YFSETQ. The CDR3 contains 15 residues.

The chain carries TRBV5-1 and TRBJ2-1, with D perhaps TRBD1 (6 bases). The CDR3 length is 16 residues. Germline loops: CDR1 SGHRS, CDR2 YFSETQ. V lost 0 bases and J 5 bases, leaving 15 bases between the germline ends. CDR3 coding DNA: TGCGCCAGCAGCTTGGGGTTGGGGGACACAAACAATGAGCAGTTCTTC. The encoded protein is CASSLGLGDTNNEQFF.

The chain employs TRBV28 and TRBJ1-5, with 9 nucleotides matching TRBD1. The ends lost 1 base at V and 7 bases at J; junction bases unmatched: 5. Per the germline V gene, CDR1 is MDHEN and CDR2 is SYDVKM. The CDR3 totals 15 residues. CDR3 residues: CASSLYRGQGQPQHF. In DNA form, the CDR3 reads TGTGCCAGCAGTTTATACAGGGGGCAAGGGCAGCCCCAGCATTTT.

The chain links TRBV9 to TRBJ1-6; a possible D gene is TRBD1 (5 bases). V gave up 0 bases and J gave up 8 bases, with 6 bases separating them. This CDR3 spans 13 amino acids. CDR1 and CDR2 (germline): SGDLS, YYNGEE. The CDR3 coding sequence is TGTGCCAGCAGCGTAGGGGGGGATTCACCCCTCCACTTT. Translating gives CASSVGGDSPLHF. Full variable domain (remainder filled in from reference TRBV9 and TRBJ1-6): DSGVTQTPKHLITATGQRVTLRCSPRSGDLSVYWYQQSLDQGLQFLIQYYNGEERAKGNILERFSAQQFPDLHSELNLSSLELGDSALYFCASSVGGDSPLHFGNGTRLTVT.

This chain uses TRBV19 with TRBJ1-2, with 9 bases identical to TRBD1. The germline V gene has CDR1 LNHDA and CDR2 SQIVND (reference sequence). The trim removed 0 bases at V and 2 bases at J, leaving 7 bases unmatched. The CDR3 has 17 amino acids. The CDR3 region is CASSIDRDRERNYGYTF. For the CDR3, the DNA is TGTGCCAGTAGTATAGATCGGGACAGGGAGCGGAACTATGGCTACACCTTC.

V gene TRBV28 combines with J gene TRBJ2-7; no clear D gene. Trimming pared 8 bases from V and 4 bases from J, leaving 12 bases between. The CDR3 is 12 amino acids. CDR1 MDHEN and CDR2 SYDVKM come from the germline V gene. CDR3 sequence reads: CASLEAPYEQYF. DNA of the CDR3: TGTGCCAGCCTAGAAGCGCCGTACGAGCAGTACTTC.

This clone appeared a few times. The genes are TRBV18 and TRBJ2-3, with TRBD2 matching over 13 bases. J was trimmed by 2 bases and V by 4 bases; bases with no gene match: 3. Germline-derived CDR1 and CDR2 are KGHSH and LQKENI. The CDR3 totals 16 residues. Here the CDR3 DNA reads TGTGCCAGCTCACGGACTAGCGGGGGCCTCACAGATACGCAGTATTTT. As protein: CASSRTSGGLTDTQYF.

This clone was picked up one time. The gene calls are TRBV19 and TRBJ1-2; TRBD1 might be the D (6 bases). From germline, CDR1 is LNHDA and CDR2 SQIVND (reference sequence). The CDR3 is 15 residues long. The ends were cut back, 3 bases at V and 4 bases at J, with 15 bases in the middle. This chain's CDR3 is CASSMGFGQLYGYTF. CDR3 DNA sequence: TGTGCCAGTAGTATGGGTTTCGGACAGCTCTATGGCTACACCTTC.